This TCR beta chain was sequenced in a study of T cell responses to AZD1222 COVID-19 vaccine. Findings and limits, study-wide: With dominance at 160-218 and 743-854, vaccine-associated CD4 TCRs spanned spike. Mostly white British, mostly female donors; authors suggested clonal diversity may be underestimated.

Germline V gene lookup returns CDR1 LGHDT and CDR2 YNNKEL (reference sequence). The CDR3 is 16 residues long. With 0 bases removed from V and 0 bases from J, the gap between germline ends came to 12 bases. About this clone itself: As yet, its antigen is unknown.

Assay used: immunoSEQ multiplex PCR; TCRdb lists only in-frame clones, some missing. The repertoire holds about 120,000 clones, with roughly 90% as singletons. Second-dose groups at about 4 or about 12 weeks were pooled. The sequence derives from an adult who received the AZD1222 COVID-19 vaccine. The chain has TRBV3-1 (or the pseudogene TRBV3-2) and TRBJ2-7; D is unresolved. The source material was peripheral blood, sampled 28 days after the second AZD1222 dose. CDR3 nucleotide sequence: TGTGCCAGCAGCCAAGATGCGACATACTTCTCCTACGAGCAGTACTTC. Translating gives CASSQDATYFSYEQYF.